Shown below are 7 T cell receptor beta chains from a single sample sequenced in a study of blood T cell repertoires in COVID-19. Sequencing used immunoSEQ multiplex PCR; TCRdb keeps in-frame clones, though not all of them. The sample includes about 210,000 clones, less than 85% of them seen just once. The sequenced material came from peripheral blood. Receptors were obtained from a woman between 65 and 79 years old with acute or convalescent COVID-19.

A single count supports this clone. The V call is TRBV18, the J call TRBJ2-3; D may be TRBD1 (6 bases). The CDR3 has 17 amino acids. Trimming pared 4 bases from V and 7 bases from J, leaving 24 bases between. Germline V gives CDR1 KGHSH, CDR2 LQKENI. CDR3 nucleotide sequence: TGTGCCAGCTCACGAACAGGTGGGGGCGACCGTTACAATACGCAGTATTTT. It is translated as CASSRTGGGDRYNTQYF.

The chain uses TRBV18 and TRBJ2-7, with TRBD2 matching 9 bases. Germline CDR1 reads KGHSH; CDR2 reads LQKENI. The trim removed 2 bases at V and 6 bases at J, leaving 11 bases unmatched. This CDR3 is 16 amino acids long. The CDR3 DNA reads TGTGCCAGCTCACCAGGGACGCGGGGGGGCAAAGGCGAGCAGTACGTC. Protein: CASSPGTRGGKGEQYV.

This rearrangement joins TRBV24-1 to TRBJ2-2, with D hard to call. Germline V gene lookup returns CDR1 KGHDR and CDR2 SFDVKD. The germline V and J ends were trimmed by 5 bases and 0 bases, with 12 bases remaining between them. The CDR3 has 16 amino acids. The chain's CDR3 is CATSVSVLANTGELFF. CDR3 nucleotide sequence: TGTGCCACCAGTGTATCAGTCCTCGCGAACACCGGGGAGCTGTTTTTT.

The gene calls are TRBV6-1 and TRBJ2-4; D not resolved. The CDR3 totals 15 residues. Trimming shortened V by 1 base and J by 0 bases, and 7 bases separated the two germline ends. The germline CDR1 and CDR2 sequences are MNHNS and SASEGT. The CDR3 is CASSEVMAAKNIQYF. The CDR3 DNA sequence: TGTGCCAGCAGTGAAGTAATGGCAGCCAAAAACATTCAGTACTTC.

This sequence joins TRBV6-5 and TRBJ1-4; TRBD1 aligns across 7 bases. The CDR3 loop spans 13 amino acids. The germline CDR1 and CDR2 sequences are MNHEY and SVGAGI. Losses at the gene ends were 8 bases for V and 8 bases for J; bases not matched to a gene: 8. In DNA, the CDR3 is TGTGCCAGCGGACCTTCGGACAGGGAAAAACTGTTTTTT. It specifies CASGPSDREKLFF.

DNA of the CDR3: TGTGCCAGCTCACCACGACAGGGTGGTCGAATGAACACTGAAGCTTTCTTT. This sequence encodes CASSPRQGGRMNTEAFF. The chain employs TRBV18 and TRBJ1-1; TRBD1 matches 7 bases. The V segment lost 1 base and the J segment 0 bases; nucleotides outside the gene matches: 8. Germline CDR1 and CDR2: KGHSH and LQKENI. The CDR3 spans 17 residues.

The V and J genes are TRBV4-3 and TRBJ2-1; 12 bases fit TRBD2. J was trimmed by 9 bases and V by 1 base; bases with no gene match: 4. CDR1 and CDR2 (germline): LGHNA, YSLEER. This CDR3 contains 15 residues. The CDR3 loop reads CASSQGTSGVGEQFF. For the CDR3, the DNA is TGCGCCAGCAGCCAAGGGACTAGCGGGGTCGGTGAGCAGTTCTTC.